This TCR beta chain was retrieved from a study of cytomegalovirus exposure and HLA in healthy donors. Study context: Both the roughly 120 validation repertoires and the approximately 640 first-cohort repertoires used the same platform, as reported by a later analysis.

The assay was immunoSEQ multiplex PCR, and TCRdb's table has in-frame clones only and misses some. The repertoire includes tens of thousands of clones, 89% of them detected once, and 7.5% to 9.5% sits in the top ten. With 2 bases clipped from V and 7 bases from J, the junction kept 7 bases outside the gene matches. Germline CDR1 and CDR2: MNHNS and SASEGT. The CDR3 loop spans 16 amino acids. The donors were members of the validation cohort comprising some 130 subjects, separate from the approximately 710-subject first cohort. As to this clone: Its matching antigen is unknown.

General study results and limits: Cytomegalovirus status was reportedly diagnosed by the classifier with high specificity and sensitivity. Cytomegalovirus association was listed for about 170 TCR beta chains.

The genes are TRBV6-1 and TRBJ1-6; 8 nucleotides match TRBD1. This TCR came from a young woman in good health and CMV-seropositive. The specimen sequenced was PBMCs. The DNA of the CDR3 is TGTGCCAGCAGTGAACTGGTGACAGGGGTAAATTCACCCCTCCACTTT. Protein sequence: CASSELVTGVNSPLHF.